These T cell receptor beta chains were read from a single sample in a study of blood T cell repertoires in COVID-19. Some clones are missing from TCRdb's copy, which holds only in-frame ones; the method was immunoSEQ multiplex PCR. The repertoire has about 110,000 clones, around nine tenths of them found once; the top ten carry less than 3.5%. Source material: peripheral blood. The source of these receptors is a woman aged 45-65 years with acute or convalescent COVID-19. The CDR3 runs from the conserved cysteine through the conserved F or W. D genes are given only for firm matches. Clone sizes are given selectively: once, few, many, or a class where the clone is expanded.

j_call: TRBJ2-1; d_call: TRBD2; clone_size: -; v_call: TRBV19; cdr3_nt: TGTGCCAGCGGGACTAGCGGGAGGTATACCTACAATGAGCAGTTCTTC; cdr3_aa: CASGTSGRYTYNEQFF
j_call: TRBJ2-7; d_call: TRBD1; clone_size: -; v_call: TRBV27; cdr3_nt: TGTGCCAGCAGTTTATTGGGGACAGGGAACTACGAGCAGTACTTC; cdr3_aa: CASSLLGTGNYEQYF
j_call: TRBJ2-3; d_call: TRBD2; clone_size: -; v_call: TRBV11-2; cdr3_nt: TGTGCCAGCACCCGGACCCCGGGAGGGCCTACTACAGATACGCAGTATTTT; cdr3_aa: CASTRTPGGPTTDTQYF
j_call: TRBJ1-3; d_call: -; clone_size: -; v_call: TRBV30; cdr3_nt: TGTGCCTGGAGGATTGATACTTCGAGAGGAAACACCATATATTTT; cdr3_aa: CAWRIDTSRGNTIYF
j_call: TRBJ2-2; d_call: TRBD2; clone_size: -; v_call: TRBV4-1; cdr3_nt: TGCGCCAGCGGCATGGGACTAGCTGGCACCGGGGAGCTGTTTTTT; cdr3_aa: CASGMGLAGTGELFF
j_call: TRBJ1-2; d_call: TRBD1; clone_size: -; v_call: TRBV6-5; cdr3_nt: TGTGCCAGCAGGATCCAGGGGGCCTATGGCTACACCTTC; cdr3_aa: CASRIQGAYGYTF
j_call: TRBJ2-7; d_call: -; clone_size: -; v_call: TRBV6-5; cdr3_nt: TGTGCCAGCATGTCAGCTGGGCCCTCCTACGAGCAGTACTTC; cdr3_aa: CASMSAGPSYEQYF
j_call: TRBJ2-7; d_call: -; clone_size: -; v_call: TRBV5-5; cdr3_nt: TGTGCCAGCAGCCCCCCGTCCTACGAGCAGTACTTC; cdr3_aa: CASSPPSYEQYF
j_call: TRBJ2-3; d_call: -; clone_size: -; v_call: TRBV5-6; cdr3_nt: TGTGCCAGCAGCTTCGGAGTGGGCACAGATACGCAGTATTTT; cdr3_aa: CASSFGVGTDTQYF
j_call: TRBJ2-3; d_call: -; clone_size: -; v_call: TRBV29-1; cdr3_nt: TGCAGCGGGGGTCTTACTAGCACAGATACGCAGTATTTT; cdr3_aa: CSGGLTSTDTQYF
j_call: TRBJ1-4; d_call: -; clone_size: -; v_call: TRBV5-1; cdr3_nt: TGCGCCAGCAGCATGACCCAAGGGAGGGCAACTAATGAAAAACTGTTTTTT; cdr3_aa: CASSMTQGRATNEKLFF
j_call: TRBJ1-2; d_call: TRBD1; clone_size: -; v_call: TRBV19; cdr3_nt: TGTGCCAGTAGTACCGAGATGGACAGGGCTAACTATGGCTACACCTTC; cdr3_aa: CASSTEMDRANYGYTF
j_call: TRBJ1-5; d_call: TRBD1; clone_size: -; v_call: TRBV27; cdr3_nt: TGTGCCAGCAGTTCTTGGACAGGGTCGGATTTGGGGAGCAATCAGCCCCAGCATTTT; cdr3_aa: CASSSWTGSDLGSNQPQHF
j_call: TRBJ2-1; d_call: TRBD2; clone_size: -; v_call: TRBV30; cdr3_nt: TGTGCCTGGAGCCATTTAGCGGGGAGCTCCTACAATGAGCAGTTCTTC; cdr3_aa: CAWSHLAGSSYNEQFF
j_call: TRBJ2-2; d_call: TRBD2; clone_size: -; v_call: TRBV29-1; cdr3_nt: TGCAGCGTTAAGGGGGGTAGCGGGAGTGCCGGGGAGCTGTTTTTT; cdr3_aa: CSVKGGSGSAGELFF
j_call: TRBJ2-5; d_call: -; clone_size: -; v_call: TRBV4-2; cdr3_nt: TGTGCCAGCAGCCAAACAGTAAAAGAGACCCAGTACTTC; cdr3_aa: CASSQTVKETQYF
j_call: TRBJ2-7; d_call: -; clone_size: few; v_call: TRBV2; cdr3_nt: TGTGCCAGCAGTGGGGCGACCCGGGGCGAGCAGTACTTC; cdr3_aa: CASSGATRGEQYF
j_call: TRBJ2-2; d_call: -; clone_size: -; v_call: TRBV2; cdr3_nt: TGTGCCAGCAGTGTACTCGCGAACACCGGGGAGCTGTTTTTT; cdr3_aa: CASSVLANTGELFF
j_call: TRBJ2-7; d_call: TRBD2; clone_size: -; v_call: TRBV10-3; cdr3_nt: TGTGCCATCAGTGAGTCAGGACTAGCGGGAGGCGAGTACGAGCAGTACTTC; cdr3_aa: CAISESGLAGGEYEQYF
j_call: TRBJ2-7; d_call: -; clone_size: -; v_call: TRBV11-2; cdr3_nt: TGTGCCAGCAGCTTAGGAGCGGGTGCCCCCTACGAGCAGTACTTC; cdr3_aa: CASSLGAGAPYEQYF
j_call: TRBJ1-5; d_call: -; clone_size: -; v_call: TRBV6-5; cdr3_nt: TGTGCCAGCACCTTTATGAGGGCGGATCAGCCCCAGCATTTT; cdr3_aa: CASTFMRADQPQHF
j_call: TRBJ1-2; d_call: TRBD1; clone_size: -; v_call: TRBV5-1; cdr3_nt: TGCGCCAGCAGCCCGAGGACAGGGACGACTAACTATGGCTACACCTTC; cdr3_aa: CASSPRTGTTNYGYTF
j_call: TRBJ1-5; d_call: TRBD1; clone_size: -; v_call: TRBV7-6; cdr3_nt: TGTGCCAGCAGCCCTACCGGGACAGCATTCCATCAGCCCCAGCATTTT; cdr3_aa: CASSPTGTAFHQPQHF
j_call: TRBJ2-3; d_call: TRBD2; clone_size: -; v_call: TRBV6-5; cdr3_nt: TGTGCCAGCAGGAGGACTAGCGGGAGTGATACGCAGTATTTT; cdr3_aa: CASRRTSGSDTQYF
j_call: TRBJ1-1; d_call: -; clone_size: -; v_call: TRBV19; cdr3_nt: TGTGCCAGTAGTGCATGGATCTCAGGTAACACTGAAGCTTTCTTT; cdr3_aa: CASSAWISGNTEAFF
j_call: TRBJ2-1; d_call: -; clone_size: once; v_call: TRBV3-1/TRBV3-2; cdr3_nt: TGTGCCAGCAGCCCCCGGTCGAGGGGGGGGAATGAGCAGTTCTTC; cdr3_aa: CASSPRSRGGNEQFF
j_call: TRBJ2-1; d_call: TRBD2; clone_size: once; v_call: TRBV6-5; cdr3_nt: TGTGCCAGCAGGGCAAGGGACTACCCCTCAATAGAGCAGTTCTTC; cdr3_aa: CASRARDYPSIEQFF
j_call: TRBJ2-7; d_call: TRBD1; clone_size: once; v_call: TRBV6-5; cdr3_nt: TGTGCCAGCAGCGCTACAGGGGGCCCCTACGAGCAGTACTTC; cdr3_aa: CASSATGGPYEQYF
j_call: TRBJ1-5; d_call: TRBD1; clone_size: -; v_call: TRBV6-5; cdr3_nt: TGTGCCAGCAGCCGACAGGGACTTAGCAATCAGCCCCAGCATTTT; cdr3_aa: CASSRQGLSNQPQHF
j_call: TRBJ1-3; d_call: -; clone_size: -; v_call: TRBV20-1; cdr3_nt: TGCAGTGCTAGTATATCGGACACCATATATTTT; cdr3_aa: CSASISDTIYF
j_call: TRBJ2-1; d_call: -; clone_size: -; v_call: TRBV5-8; cdr3_nt: TGTGCCAGCACCTTTAACCCCACGGAGGAGCAGTTCTTC; cdr3_aa: CASTFNPTEEQFF
j_call: TRBJ1-1; d_call: -; clone_size: -; v_call: TRBV5-1; cdr3_nt: TGCGCCAGCAGCTTGTCCCAGGCCATGAACACTGAAGCTTTCTTT; cdr3_aa: CASSLSQAMNTEAFF